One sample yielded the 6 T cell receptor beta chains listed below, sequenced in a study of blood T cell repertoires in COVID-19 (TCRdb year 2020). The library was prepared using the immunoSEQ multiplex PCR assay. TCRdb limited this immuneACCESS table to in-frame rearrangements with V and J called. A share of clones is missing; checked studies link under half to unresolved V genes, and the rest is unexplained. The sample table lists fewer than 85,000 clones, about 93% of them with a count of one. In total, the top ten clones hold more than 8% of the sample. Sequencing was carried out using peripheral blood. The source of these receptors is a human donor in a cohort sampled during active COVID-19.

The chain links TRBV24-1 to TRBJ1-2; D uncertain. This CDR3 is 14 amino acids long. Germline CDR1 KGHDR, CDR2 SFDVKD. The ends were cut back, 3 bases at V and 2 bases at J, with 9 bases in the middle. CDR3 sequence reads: CATSDPQVNYGYTF. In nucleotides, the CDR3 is TGTGCCACCAGTGATCCGCAGGTAAACTATGGCTACACCTTC.

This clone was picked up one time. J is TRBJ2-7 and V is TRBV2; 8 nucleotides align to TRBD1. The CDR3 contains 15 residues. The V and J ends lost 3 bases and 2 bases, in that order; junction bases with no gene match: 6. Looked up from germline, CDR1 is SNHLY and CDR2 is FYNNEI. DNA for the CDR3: TGTGCCAGCAGTGACCGGACAGGGAGCCCCTACGAGCAGTACTTC. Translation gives CASSDRTGSPYEQYF.

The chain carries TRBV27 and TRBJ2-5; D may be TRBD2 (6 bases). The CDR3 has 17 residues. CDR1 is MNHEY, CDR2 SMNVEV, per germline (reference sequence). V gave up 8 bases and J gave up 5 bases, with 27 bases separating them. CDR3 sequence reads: CASRPFPVAGPVETQYF. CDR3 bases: TGTGCCAGCCGACCTTTCCCCGTGGCGGGGCCTGTGGAGACCCAGTACTTC.

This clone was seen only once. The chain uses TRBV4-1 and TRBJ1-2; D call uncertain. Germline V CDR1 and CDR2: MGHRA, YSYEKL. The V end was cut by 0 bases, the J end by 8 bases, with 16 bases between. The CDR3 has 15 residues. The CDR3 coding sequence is TGCGCCAGCAGCCAAGATTTAGGCGGGAAAAGAGGCTACACCTTC. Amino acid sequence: CASSQDLGGKRGYTF.

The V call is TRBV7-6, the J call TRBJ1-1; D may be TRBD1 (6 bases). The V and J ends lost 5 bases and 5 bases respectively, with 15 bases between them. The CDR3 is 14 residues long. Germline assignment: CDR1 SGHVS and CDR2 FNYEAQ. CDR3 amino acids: CASSLEGRGTEAFF. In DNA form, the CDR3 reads TGTGCCAGCAGCCTAGAGGGTAGGGGGACTGAAGCTTTCTTT.

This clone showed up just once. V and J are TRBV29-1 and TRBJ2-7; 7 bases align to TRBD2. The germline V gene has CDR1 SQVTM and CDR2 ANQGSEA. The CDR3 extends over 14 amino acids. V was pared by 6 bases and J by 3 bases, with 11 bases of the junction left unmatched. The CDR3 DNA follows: TGCAGCGTGGGGGGAGGGCTGGGACGCTACGAGCAGTACTTC. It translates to CSVGGGLGRYEQYF.